These 20 T cell receptor beta chains originate from one sample sequenced in a study of technical replicates of blood from several donors. Data came from immunoSEQ multiplex PCR; TCRdb stores just in-frame clones and leaves some out. The table lists roughly 100,000 clones, around 96% of them singletons. The sequenced sample was T cells isolated from PBMCs. Receptor source: a human donor in good health.

This sequence joins TRBV2 and TRBJ2-1; 8 bases line up with TRBD1. This CDR3 contains 13 residues. Per the germline V gene, CDR1 is SNHLY and CDR2 is FYNNEI. V gave up 8 bases and J gave up 2 bases; unmatched junction bases: 2. CDR3 sequence (DNA): TGTGCCAGCGGACAGGGTCCCTACAATGAGCAGTTCTTC. This gives the protein CASGQGPYNEQFF. Filled out from reference TRBV2 and TRBJ2-1, the complete variable domain reads EPEVTQTPSHQVTQMGQEVILRCVPISNHLYFYWYRQILGQKVEFLVSFYNNEISEKSEIFDDQFSVERPDGSNFTLKIRSTKLEDSAMYFCASGQGPYNEQFFGPGTRLTVL.

V gene TRBV7-6 combines with J gene TRBJ2-7, with 11 bases that match TRBD2. Trimming took 5 bases from V and 2 from J; bases not matched to a gene: 11. Germline V gene sequence: CDR1 SGHVS, CDR2 FNYEAQ. CDR3 length: 17 residues. CDR3 sequence: CASSILSGTSGTYEQYF. CDR3 in DNA: TGTGCCAGCAGCATCCTTTCCGGGACTAGCGGAACCTACGAGCAGTACTTC.

The J gene is TRBJ1-2, the V gene TRBV6-6; D possibly corresponds to TRBD1 (5 bases). V lost 5 bases, J lost 2 bases, and 9 bases lay in between. This CDR3 has 13 residues. Germline lookup yields CDR1 MNHNY and CDR2 SVGAGI (reference sequence). CDR3 sequence (DNA): TGTGCCAGCAGTAACAAGGGGAACTATGGCTACACCTTC. Translated, it gives CASSNKGNYGYTF.

The rearrangement links TRBV9 to TRBJ1-3; D unclear. The CDR3 is made up of 14 amino acids. V lost 6 bases, J lost 0 bases, and 10 bases lay in between. CDR1 is SGDLS and CDR2 is YYNGEE in the germline V gene. CDR3 DNA: TGTGCCAGCACCACTCATACCTCTGGAAACACCATATATTTT. It specifies CASTTHTSGNTIYF. The full variable domain, completed using reference TRBV9 and TRBJ1-3, is DSGVTQTPKHLITATGQRVTLRCSPRSGDLSVYWYQQSLDQGLQFLIQYYNGEERAKGNILERFSAQQFPDLHSELNLSSLELGDSALYFCASTTHTSGNTIYFGEGSWLTVV.

The chain recombines TRBV10-3 with TRBJ2-1; tentative D call: TRBD2 (5 bases). The V gene's germline CDR1 is ENHRY and CDR2 SYGVKD. This CDR3 region has 15 residues. V was pared by 4 bases and J by 9 bases, with 19 bases between. CDR3 protein: CAISATSPLGFEQFF. DNA of the CDR3: TGTGCCATCAGTGCAACTAGTCCACTGGGGTTTGAGCAGTTCTTC.

The J gene is TRBJ2-1, the V gene TRBV11-3, with 9 positions matching TRBD1. Per the germline V gene, CDR1 is SGHNT and CDR2 is YENEEA. The length of the CDR3 is 15 residues. J gave up 7 bases and V 2 bases, and 6 bases lay outside the gene matches. The CDR3 sequence: CASSLIGDRANEQFF. The CDR3 coding sequence is TGTGCCAGCAGCTTAATAGGGGACAGGGCGAATGAGCAGTTCTTC.

The genes are TRBV6-5 and TRBJ2-5, with a tentative D call TRBD2 (5 bases). V lost 2 bases and J lost 1, with 8 bases in between. The CDR3 runs to 14 residues. In germline, CDR1 is MNHEY, CDR2 SVGAGI. The CDR3 nucleotides are TGTGCCAGCAGTTACGATCGGGGCCAAGAGACCCAGTACTTC. Translation: CASSYDRGQETQYF.

As DNA, the CDR3 is TGTGCCAGCAGCTGGGGGAGAGGGGAGGGCAATCAGCCCCAGCATTTT. Translating it yields CASSWGRGEGNQPQHF. V is TRBV11-2 and J is TRBJ1-5; a weak D match, TRBD1 (5 bases). In germline, CDR1 is SGHAT, CDR2 FQNNGV. Trimming removed 4 bases at V and 2 bases at J, with 15 bases between. CDR3 size: 16 residues.

V usage is TRBV19 and J usage is TRBJ2-1, with 7 bases identical to TRBD1. Germline V CDR1 and CDR2: LNHDA, SQIVND (reference sequence). The CDR3 covers 14 residues. J gave up 1 base and V 4 bases, and 1 base lay outside the gene matches. CDR3 protein: CASSNRGSYNEQFF. In nucleotides, the CDR3 is TGTGCCAGTAGTAACAGGGGATCCTACAATGAGCAGTTCTTC.

The chain is built from TRBV19 and TRBJ2-7, with 10 bases lining up with TRBD2. The V gene end was trimmed by 10 bases and the J gene end by 3 bases; junction bases not matched to a gene: 12. There are 15 residues in the CDR3. Germline V gives CDR1 LNHDA, CDR2 SQIVND (reference sequence). The CDR3: CATRFASGGGYEQYF. For the CDR3, the DNA is TGTGCCACCCGATTTGCTAGCGGGGGAGGCTACGAGCAGTACTTC. The entire variable domain, with the rest obtained from reference TRBV19 and TRBJ2-7, is as follows: DGGITQSPKYLFRKEGQNVTLSCEQNLNHDAMYWYRQDPGQGLRLIYYSQIVNDFQKGDIAEGYSVSREKKESFPLTVTSAQKNPTAFYLCATRFASGGGYEQYFGPGTRLTVT.

DNA of the CDR3: TGTGCCAGCAGCCCGTGGAGGGACGGCAACTATGGCTACACCTTC. This encodes CASSPWRDGNYGYTF. The J gene is TRBJ1-2, the V gene TRBV7-3, with D perhaps matching TRBD1 (5 bases). V was shortened by 5 bases and J by 2 bases, with 15 bases between the two germline ends. Germline assignment: CDR1 SGHTA and CDR2 FQGTGA. The CDR3 contains 15 residues.

This sequence joins TRBV6-6 and TRBJ1-1; D ambiguous. Germline assignment: CDR1 MNHNY and CDR2 SVGAGI (reference sequence). Trimming removed 4 bases from V and 3 bases from J, with 18 bases in between. The CDR3 is made up of 16 amino acids. CDR3 nucleotide sequence: TGTGCCAGCAGTTCCGGGGTTGCGCAGTCGGACACTGAAGCTTTCTTT. Translated: CASSSGVAQSDTEAFF.

This clone occurred once. V gene TRBV5-1 combines with J gene TRBJ2-5, with D maybe TRBD1 (6 bases). The CDR3 length is 14 residues. V lost 2 bases and J 5 bases, leaving 13 bases between the germline ends. CDR1 and CDR2 from the germline V gene are SGHRS and YFSETQ. CDR3: CASSFQGQGETQYF. DNA of the CDR3: TGCGCCAGCAGCTTCCAGGGGCAGGGCGAGACCCAGTACTTC.

This chain links TRBV30 with TRBJ1-2; a possible D gene is TRBD1 (5 bases). V lost 2 bases and J 7 bases, leaving 17 bases between the germline ends. CDR3 length equals 14 residues. In germline, CDR1 is GTSNPN, CDR2 SVGIG (reference sequence). CDR3 bases: TGTGCCTGGAGTTCCGGGACTCATCGTGGTGGCTACACCTTC. Amino acid sequence: CAWSSGTHRGGYTF.

The chain employs TRBV11-3 and TRBJ2-5; the D is unclear. Germline V gene sequence: CDR1 SGHNT, CDR2 YENEEA. V dropped 2 bases and J dropped 4 bases, with 11 bases sitting between them. The CDR3 is 14 residues long. The CDR3 loop reads CASSLWASRETQYF. The CDR3, as DNA: TGTGCCAGCAGCTTATGGGCCAGCCGAGAGACCCAGTACTTC. Based on the CDR3 plus reference TRBV11-3 and TRBJ2-5, the full variable domain is EAGVVQSPRYKIIEKKQPVAFWCNPISGHNTLYWYLQNLGQGPELLIRYENEEAVDDSQLPKDRFSAERLKGVDSTLKIQPAELGDSAVYLCASSLWASRETQYFGPGTRLLVL.

The rearrangement links TRBV30 to TRBJ2-1; TRBD2 matches 7 bases. Germline V lookup: CDR1 GTSNPN, CDR2 SVGIG (reference sequence). The CDR3 covers 15 residues. V shed 0 bases, J shed 0 bases, and the junction held 2 bases outside the gene matches. As DNA, the CDR3 is TGTGCCTGGAGTGTATTAGCGGGCTCCTACAATGAGCAGTTCTTC. Translated, it gives CAWSVLAGSYNEQFF.

J is TRBJ2-1 and V is TRBV7-9; 11 bases align to TRBD2. This CDR3 contains 16 residues. The J segment lost 10 bases and the V segment lost 5 bases, leaving 13 bases of the junction unmatched. CDR1 is SEHNR and CDR2 is FQNEAQ in the germline V gene (reference sequence). The chain's CDR3 is CASSPSTSGTVWEQFF. DNA for the CDR3: TGTGCCAGCAGCCCATCGACTAGCGGGACAGTCTGGGAGCAGTTCTTC.

This clone appeared once. The rearrangement joins TRBV7-9 to TRBJ1-3; D call uncertain. Trimming left V 3 bases short and J 0 bases short, with 9 bases between. The length of the CDR3 is 15 residues. Germline CDR1 SEHNR, CDR2 FQNEAQ (reference sequence). The CDR3 protein is CASSFGLGSGNTIYF. In nucleotides, the CDR3 is TGTGCCAGCAGCTTTGGACTCGGCTCTGGAAACACCATATATTTT. The entire variable domain, with the rest obtained from reference TRBV7-9 and TRBJ1-3, is as follows: DTGVSQNPRHKITKRGQNVTFRCDPISEHNRLYWYRQTLGQGPEFLTYFQNEAQLEKSRLLSDRFSAERPKGSFSTLEIQRTEQGDSAMYLCASSFGLGSGNTIYFGEGSWLTVV.

This clone turned up a few times. In DNA form, the CDR3 reads TGTGCCACCAGCAGAGGAGTAGCGCCCTTACCGAACACTGAAGCTTTCTTT. Translated, it gives CATSRGVAPLPNTEAFF. This rearrangement joins TRBV15 to TRBJ1-1; D not certain. The CDR3 loop spans 17 amino acids. The germline V gene has CDR1 LNHNV and CDR2 YYDKDF (reference sequence). V was cut by 1 base and J by 1 base, with 16 bases left in between.

V and J are TRBV4-1 and TRBJ2-7, with 13 bases matching TRBD2. V lost 3 bases, J lost 6 bases, and 8 bases stayed unmatched. The CDR3 length is 16 residues. Germline V gene lookup returns CDR1 MGHRA and CDR2 YSYEKL. CDR3 sequence reads: CASSQTLTSGRAEQYF. CDR3 coding DNA: TGCGCCAGCAGCCAGACCCTAACTAGCGGGAGGGCCGAGCAGTACTTC.